This TCR beta chain was recorded in a study of Ad26.COV2.S vaccination and SARS-CoV-2 variants. The treatment: about 20 received Ad26.COV2.S at low or high dose, single or two shots; 5 received placebo; per-sample allocation not given. The samples date from day 63 after the first vaccine or placebo injection. This adult donor, from Boston, was 18-55 years old. TCRdb's table, derived via immunoSEQ multiplex PCR, lists solely in-frame clones and lacks some. The repertoire holds 250,000 to 300,000 clones, with about 87% as singletons. This CDR3 comprises 13 residues. In germline, CDR1 is LNHDA, CDR2 SQIVND (reference sequence). V was shortened by 3 bases and J by 6 bases, with 8 bases between the two germline ends.

Source: peripheral blood, taken in a trial of Ad26.COV2.S vaccine versus placebo. The chain couples TRBV19 to TRBJ1-4; D is uncertain. The receptor comes from a person between 18 and 65 years old who received the Ad26.COV2.S COVID-19 vaccine or a placebo. CDR3: CASSIVQDEKLFF. In DNA form, the CDR3 reads TGTGCCAGTAGTATCGTCCAAGATGAAAAACTGTTTTTT.